The clone carrying this T cell receptor beta chain was detected a few times. No antigen is known for it. The study sequenced cultured CD4+ T cell DNA using the Oncomine TCR Beta short-read assay. TCRdb re-called the PCR reads with MiXCR, one entry per CDR3 protein. This sample yields roughly 12,000 distinct CDR3 sequences, of which around 58% are seen a single time; 15% belongs to the top ten. The source of the sample is a study of vaccination and CD4 T cells after COVID-19. Study background: Overlapping spike peptides of SARS-CoV-2, HCoV-NL63, HCoV-OC43 and HCoV-229E stimulated the cells. Every culture used as a control got a CEFX pool, an HIV-1 Nef pool, or no peptide.

Trimming removed 5 bases from V and 5 bases from J; junction bases left unmatched: 15. The germline V gene encodes CDR1 SNHLY and CDR2 FYNNEI. This CDR3 has 19 residues. Specified treatment: approximately nine-day PBMC culture with coronavirus spike peptide pools or control peptides (ViraFEST assay). This clonotype originated in a human donor who had recovered from COVID-19. The chain has TRBV2 and TRBJ2-3, with TRBD2 matching over 14 bases. Sequenced material: CD4+ T cells from blood, cultured in vitro. The CDR3 nucleotides read TGTGCCAGCAGTTTCAACCCGGGACTAGCGGGAGTACGAGGAGATACGCAGTATTTT. This translates into CASSFNPGLAGVRGDTQYF.